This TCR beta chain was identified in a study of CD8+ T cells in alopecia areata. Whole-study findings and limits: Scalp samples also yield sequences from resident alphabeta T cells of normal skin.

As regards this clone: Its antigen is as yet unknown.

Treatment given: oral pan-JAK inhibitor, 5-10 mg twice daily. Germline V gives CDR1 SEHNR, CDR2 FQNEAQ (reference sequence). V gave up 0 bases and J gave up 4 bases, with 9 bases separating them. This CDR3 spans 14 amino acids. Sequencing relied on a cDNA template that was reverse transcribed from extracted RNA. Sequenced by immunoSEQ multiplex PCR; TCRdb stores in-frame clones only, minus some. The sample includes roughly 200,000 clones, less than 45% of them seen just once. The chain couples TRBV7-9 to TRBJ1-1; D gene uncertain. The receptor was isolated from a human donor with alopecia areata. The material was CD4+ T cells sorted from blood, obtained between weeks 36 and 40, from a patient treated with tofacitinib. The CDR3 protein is CASSLAALSTEAFF. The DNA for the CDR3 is TGTGCCAGCAGCTTAGCAGCTCTGAGCACTGAAGCTTTCTTT.